This T cell receptor beta chain derives from a study of vaccination and CD4 T cells after COVID-19. Study-level information: After nasal swab PCR-confirmed SARS-CoV-2, 8 to 10 convalescents had mild disease and one severe.

A note on this clonotype: What it recognizes is unknown.

As for treatment: 10-day PBMC culture with coronavirus spike peptide pools or control peptides (ViraFEST assay). With approximately 10 ug/ml peptide pools and roughly 10 IU/ml IL-2, PBMCs were cultured at some 2 million per well. Between the trimmed V and J ends, which lost 3 bases and 2 bases, there was a span of 16 bases. This CDR3 spans 16 amino acids. The germline gives CDR1 ENHRY, CDR2 SYGVKD. Sequencing of DNA taken from cultured CD4+ T cells relied on the Oncomine TCR Beta short-read assay. Genomic DNA was isolated from CD4+ T cells that had been cultured. TCRdb reprocessed the PCR reads with MiXCR, giving one entry per CDR3 protein. The sample has roughly 2,400 distinct CDR3 sequences; 25% to 30% are singletons.

Sample: CD4+ T cells from blood, cultured in vitro, taken after SARS-CoV-2 vaccination. The TCR was taken from a human donor who had recovered from COVID-19. The rearrangement links TRBV10-3 to TRBJ1-1; D possibly corresponds to TRBD1 (5 bases). The CDR3 region has the DNA TGTGCCATCAGTGACAGGGTCGAGGGGACTAACACTGAAGCTTTCTTT. This encodes CAISDRVEGTNTEAFF.